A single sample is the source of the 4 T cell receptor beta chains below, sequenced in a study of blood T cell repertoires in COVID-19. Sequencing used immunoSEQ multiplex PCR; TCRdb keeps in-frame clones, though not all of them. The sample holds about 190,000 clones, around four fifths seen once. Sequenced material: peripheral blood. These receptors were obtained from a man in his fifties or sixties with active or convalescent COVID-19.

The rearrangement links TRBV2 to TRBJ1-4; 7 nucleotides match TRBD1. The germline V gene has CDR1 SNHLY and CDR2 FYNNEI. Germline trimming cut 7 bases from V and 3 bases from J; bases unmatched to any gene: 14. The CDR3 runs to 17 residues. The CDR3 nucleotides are TGTGCCAGCACTCGAAAGGGAGACAGGGCTTCTAATGAAAAACTGTTTTTT. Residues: CASTRKGDRASNEKLFF.

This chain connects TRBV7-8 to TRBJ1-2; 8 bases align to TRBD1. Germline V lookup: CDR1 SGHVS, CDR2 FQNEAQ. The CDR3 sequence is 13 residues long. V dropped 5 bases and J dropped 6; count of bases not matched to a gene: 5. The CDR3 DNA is TGTGCCAGCAGCCGGGACAGGAGTGATGGCTACACCTTC. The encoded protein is CASSRDRSDGYTF.

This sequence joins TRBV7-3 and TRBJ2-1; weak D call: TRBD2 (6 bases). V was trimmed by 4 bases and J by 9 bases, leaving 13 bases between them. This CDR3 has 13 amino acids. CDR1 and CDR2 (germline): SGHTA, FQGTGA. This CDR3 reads CASSSPSVGEQFF. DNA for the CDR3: TGTGCCAGCAGCTCCCCTAGCGTAGGTGAGCAGTTCTTC.

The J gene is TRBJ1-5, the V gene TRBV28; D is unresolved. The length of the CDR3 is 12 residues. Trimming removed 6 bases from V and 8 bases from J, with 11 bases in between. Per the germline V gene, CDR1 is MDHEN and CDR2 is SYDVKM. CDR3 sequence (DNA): TGTGCCAGCAGCCCAGACGGGAAGCCCCAGCATTTT. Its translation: CASSPDGKPQHF.